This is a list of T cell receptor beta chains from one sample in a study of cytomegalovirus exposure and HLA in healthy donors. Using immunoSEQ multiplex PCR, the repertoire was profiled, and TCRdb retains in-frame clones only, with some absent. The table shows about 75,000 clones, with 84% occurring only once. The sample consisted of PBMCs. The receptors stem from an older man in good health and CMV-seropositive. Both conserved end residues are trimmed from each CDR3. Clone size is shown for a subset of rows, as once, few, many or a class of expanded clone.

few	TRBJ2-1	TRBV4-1	ASSQGVAVNEQF
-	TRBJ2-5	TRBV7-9	ASSLSLGRGLRRETQY
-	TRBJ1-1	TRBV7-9	ASSLTGTANTEAF
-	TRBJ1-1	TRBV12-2	ASRLALGTIWWTEAF
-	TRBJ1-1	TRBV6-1	ASKPARQGRAEAF
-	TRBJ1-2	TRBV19	ASSLNPREGYT
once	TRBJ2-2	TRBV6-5	ASSYQNTGELF
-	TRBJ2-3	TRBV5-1	ASSLVGQGVADTQY
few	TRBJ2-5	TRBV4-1	ASSHPGLAGGPGQETQY
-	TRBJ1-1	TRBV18	ASSPLAGADTEAF
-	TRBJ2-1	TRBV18	ASSPGQGSYNEQF
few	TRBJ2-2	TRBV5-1	ASSSAGGSGSTGELF
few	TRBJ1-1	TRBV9	ASSPYFDTEAF
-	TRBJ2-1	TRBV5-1	ASSLAGLSYNEQF
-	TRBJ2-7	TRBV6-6	ASSYPGSSYEQY
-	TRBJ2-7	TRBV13	ASSLPSGRASSEQY
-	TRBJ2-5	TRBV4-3	ASSQDRQRGTQETQY
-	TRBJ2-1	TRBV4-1	ASSQEDRTDNEQF
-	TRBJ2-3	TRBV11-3	ASTQGSGRTDTQY
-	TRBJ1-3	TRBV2	ASSGQASGNTIY
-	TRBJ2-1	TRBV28	ASSPGEAGSNEQF
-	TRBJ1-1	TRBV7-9	ASSPQGRHTEAF
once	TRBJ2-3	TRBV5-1	ASSTSGGADTQY
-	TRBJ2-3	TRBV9	ASSVLAGGGDTQY
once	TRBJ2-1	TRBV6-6	ASSGTGVTYNEQF
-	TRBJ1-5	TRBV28	ASSSGQGDQPQH
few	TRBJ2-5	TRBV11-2	ASSDRLTAQY
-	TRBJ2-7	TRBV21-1	ASSRTSGAISYEQY
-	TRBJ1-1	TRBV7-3	ASSPGLGGTEAF
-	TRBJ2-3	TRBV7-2	ASSHPSRRTSTDTQY
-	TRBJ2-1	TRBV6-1	ASMKRGAYNEQF
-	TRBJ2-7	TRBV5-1	ASTLRTSGGSEQY
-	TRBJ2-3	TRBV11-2	ASSLLTSGTDMQY